This is a list of T cell receptor beta chains from one sample in a study of Ad26.COV2.S vaccination and SARS-CoV-2 variants. Produced via immunoSEQ multiplex PCR; TCRdb's table is partial and in-frame only. The sample consists of 410,000 or so clones, around nine tenths of them appearing once. The material was peripheral blood, obtained in a trial of Ad26.COV2.S vaccine versus placebo. These receptors all stem from a person between 18 and 59 years old who received the Ad26.COV2.S COVID-19 vaccine or a placebo. The conserved cysteine and the conserved F or W are not part of the CDR3 here. Only some rows state a clone size, as once, few, many or a class for expanded clones.

v_call	clone_size	j_call	cdr3_aa
TRBV5-1	-	TRBJ2-3	ASSVGLAGGTDTQY
TRBV5-1	-	TRBJ2-3	ASSPGQSTDTQY
TRBV28	-	TRBJ2-7	ATTSRFGEQY
TRBV2	-	TRBJ2-3	ASSGWTSGTDTQY
TRBV27	-	TRBJ2-7	ASRQGTGESEQY
TRBV30	-	TRBJ2-5	AWTQRGGETQY
TRBV19	-	TRBJ2-7	ASSIRFYEQY
TRBV28	-	TRBJ1-5	ASRLRGIRDQPQH
TRBV18	-	TRBJ1-1	ASSQGANTEAF
TRBV30	once	TRBJ1-2	AWSGGLRLNYGYT
TRBV20-1	-	TRBJ2-7	SASIGSGYEQY